The TCR beta chain under discussion was sequenced for a study of blood T cell repertoires in COVID-19. The overall study: Italy, Spain and the United States were the sources of the convalescent and acute COVID-19 samples.

Trimming pared 4 bases from V and 7 bases from J, leaving 14 bases between. Per the germline V gene, CDR1 is MGHDK and CDR2 is SYGVNS. The CDR3 consists of 15 residues. Produced via immunoSEQ multiplex PCR; TCRdb's table is partial and in-frame only. The sample lists about 370,000 clones; roughly 86% were seen once. This clone was counted a single time. The clonotype originates from a woman aged 25 to 39 with COVID-19, enrolled during active disease. Sequenced sample: peripheral blood. The V and J genes are TRBV25-1 and TRBJ1-6; the D gene is possibly TRBD1 (6 bases). DNA for the CDR3: TGTGCCAGCAGTGGACCGGACAGAAGGAATTCACCCCTCCACTTT. Amino acids: CASSGPDRRNSPLHF.